Listed below are T cell receptor beta chains from one sample, sequenced in a study of OX40 agonist ivuxolimab in advanced cancers. Measured with immunoSEQ multiplex PCR; TCRdb has only the in-frame clones, and not every one. The repertoire holds 50,000 to 85,000 clones, with roughly 87% as singletons. This sample comprised CD4+ or CD8+ T cells sorted from blood, obtained in a trial of the OX40 agonist ivuxolimab. The receptor source for this set is an adult with an advanced solid tumor such as melanoma, head and neck, liver or kidney cancer. Both conserved end residues are part of each CDR3. The order of the fields is D gene, J gene, V gene, CDR3 length, clone size, CDR3 DNA, CDR3 protein. The D gene is left open where the match is weak. The size of a clone is reported for some rows only, either as once, few or many, or as a class for expanded clones.

TRBD1	TRBJ1-3	TRBV5-1	16	once	TGCGCCAGCAGCTCGCAGGGACAGGGGGCTGGAAACACCATATATTTT	CASSSQGQGAGNTIYF
-	TRBJ1-5	TRBV5-8	15	-	TGTGCCAGCAGCTTGGCAGGGGTTAGCAATCAGCCCCAGCATTTT	CASSLAGVSNQPQHF
TRBD1	TRBJ1-2	TRBV2	14	few	TGTGCCAGCGTAGACGGGGGACAGCTAGCTGGCTACACCTTC	CASVDGGQLAGYTF
-	TRBJ2-7	TRBV6-1	14	-	TGTGCCAGCAGTGACGGAGGTAATAGGGTCGAGCAGTACTTC	CASSDGGNRVEQYF
TRBD2	TRBJ2-3	TRBV5-5	15	once	TGTGCCAGCAGCTTGGATAGCGGGGGGACAGATACGCAGTATTTT	CASSLDSGGTDTQYF
TRBD2	TRBJ2-3	TRBV27	17	-	TGTGCCAGCAGTTTTCTCCGGACTAGCGGGGGAACAGATACGCAGTATTTT	CASSFLRTSGGTDTQYF
-	TRBJ2-3	TRBV19	14	-	TGTGCCAGTAGTACAGACCCTAGCACAGATACGCAGTATTTT	CASSTDPSTDTQYF
-	TRBJ1-5	TRBV19	14	-	TGTGCCAGTAGTCTCGACCCCGGTCCCTTCCCCCAGCATTTT	CASSLDPGPFPQHF
TRBD1	TRBJ2-7	TRBV2	14	-	TGTGCCAGCAGTGAGGGACAGGGAATCTACGAGCAGTACTTC	CASSEGQGIYEQYF
-	TRBJ2-1	TRBV5-1	14	-	TGCGCCAGCAGCTTGGGATATGATTACAATGAGCAGTTCTTC	CASSLGYDYNEQFF
TRBD1	TRBJ1-3	TRBV19	15	-	TGTGCCAGTAGTCCCGACAGGGCGAGTGGAAACACCATATATTTT	CASSPDRASGNTIYF
-	TRBJ1-1	TRBV7-9	15	-	TGTGCCAGCAGCTTAGCGCCGTCAGGGGATACTGAAGCTTTCTTT	CASSLAPSGDTEAFF
-	TRBJ2-7	TRBV28	15	-	TGTGCCAGCAGTGTAACCGGGTCCGCTATAGGCGAGCAGTACTTC	CASSVTGSAIGEQYF
-	TRBJ2-2	TRBV7-8	12	-	TGTGCCAGCAGCTCTAGGACCGGGGAGCTGTTTTTT	CASSSRTGELFF
TRBD1	TRBJ2-7	TRBV6-1	13	-	TGTGCCAGCAGCGTTACAGGGGACTACGAGCAGTACTTC	CASSVTGDYEQYF
TRBD2	TRBJ2-1	TRBV15	12	-	TGTGCCACCAGCCGGGACTATCTTGAGCAGTTCTTC	CATSRDYLEQFF
-	TRBJ2-2	TRBV10-3	17	-	TGTGCCATCAGTGAGTCTCGGCCAGGAGGGAACACCGGGGAGCTGTTTTTT	CAISESRPGGNTGELFF
-	TRBJ1-1	TRBV7-3	14	few	TGTGCCAGCAGCTTAAGCTCCACCGGCACTGAAGCTTTCTTT	CASSLSSTGTEAFF
-	TRBJ1-2	TRBV18	14	-	TGTGCCAGCTCACCGTATAACCAGGGGAATGGCTACACCTTC	CASSPYNQGNGYTF
TRBD1	TRBJ2-6	TRBV11-1	18	-	TGTGCCAGCAGATTGGACAGGGGGCCTGGACCTGGGGCCAACGTCCTGACTTTC	CASRLDRGPGPGANVLTF
-	TRBJ2-1	TRBV5-1	14	-	TGCGCCAGCAGCCTGGACTACCCCTACAATGAGCAGTTCTTC	CASSLDYPYNEQFF
TRBD2	TRBJ2-5	TRBV10-2	16	-	TGCGCCAGCAGTGACCCTAGCGGGGGGGCAAGGGAGACCCAGTACTTC	CASSDPSGGARETQYF
-	TRBJ2-5	TRBV27	14	-	TGTGCCAGCAGTCCCTGGGGCAGGGCTGAGACCCAGTACTTC	CASSPWGRAETQYF
-	TRBJ2-7	TRBV7-2	14	-	TGTGCCAGCAGCTTAAGTCTAACTGCCTACGAGCAGTACTTC	CASSLSLTAYEQYF
-	TRBJ2-3	TRBV11-2	15	-	TGTGCCAGCAGCTTAGAGGGGGTTGACACAGATACGCAGTATTTT	CASSLEGVDTDTQYF
TRBD2	TRBJ2-1	TRBV7-2	17	-	TGTGCCAGCAGCTTAAAAGTGGGCCTGCGGGAGCGTTTTGAGCAGTTCTTC	CASSLKVGLRERFEQFF
TRBD1	TRBJ1-2	TRBV29-1	14	-	TGCAGCGTTGTAAGACAGGGGGCGAGATATGGCTACACCTTC	CSVVRQGARYGYTF
-	TRBJ1-2	TRBV28	18	-	TGTGCCAGCAGTTTAAGGGGTCGGGCGCAACCATCCCCTCGTGGCTACACCTTC	CASSLRGRAQPSPRGYTF
TRBD2	TRBJ2-7	TRBV10-3	15	-	TGTGCCATCAGGGACGGGACTAGCGGGACCTACGAGCAGTACTTC	CAIRDGTSGTYEQYF
TRBD1	TRBJ1-2	TRBV6-5	15	-	TGTGCCAGCAGAAGGGACAGGGAGGCTAACTATGGCTACACCTTC	CASRRDREANYGYTF
-	TRBJ1-2	TRBV11-2	13	-	TGTGCCAGCAGCTTAGATCTAGGAAATGGCTACACCTTC	CASSLDLGNGYTF
-	TRBJ2-3	TRBV2	13	-	TGTGCCAGCAGGAACGGGGGCACAGATACGCAGTATTTT	CASRNGGTDTQYF
-	TRBJ2-7	TRBV5-5	14	-	TGTGCCAGCAGCTTGGTGGACAATGGTTACGAGCAGTACTTC	CASSLVDNGYEQYF
-	TRBJ2-2	TRBV18	17	-	TGTGCCAGCTCACCAGCGGATTGGGGCCTCGGCACCGGGGAGCTGTTTTTT	CASSPADWGLGTGELFF
-	TRBJ2-2	TRBV27	18	-	TGTGCCAGCAGTTTATTCGGGGGGCAAACGACTAAACCCGGGGAGCTGTTTTTT	CASSLFGGQTTKPGELFF
-	TRBJ2-3	TRBV5-5	15	-	TGTGCCAGCAGCTTGAGTGTAGGGGGAACAGATACGCAGTATTTT	CASSLSVGGTDTQYF
-	TRBJ2-1	TRBV4-1	16	once	TGCGCCAGCAGCCAAGGGCAACAGGGCTCCTACAATGAGCAGTTCTTC	CASSQGQQGSYNEQFF
-	TRBJ1-2	TRBV25-1	12	-	TGTGCCAGCAGCCCTCAGGGGTTTGGCTACACCTTC	CASSPQGFGYTF
-	TRBJ1-5	TRBV6-6	14	-	TGTGCCAGCAACTGGGGGGATAGCAATCAGCCCCAGCATTTT	CASNWGDSNQPQHF
-	TRBJ1-2	TRBV7-8	14	-	TGTGCCAGCAGCTTAGGCGAACAGGGCTATGGCTACACCTTC	CASSLGEQGYGYTF
-	TRBJ1-1	TRBV19	13	-	TGTGCCAGTAGTCCTCAGGTCCCCCCTGAAGCTTTCTTT	CASSPQVPPEAFF
TRBD1	TRBJ2-1	TRBV5-1	15	-	TGCGCCAGCAGCTCCCGGGACAGAGCCTACAATGAGCAGTTCTTC	CASSSRDRAYNEQFF
-	TRBJ1-3	TRBV10-3	14	-	TGTGCCATCAGTGAGTCGACAGCCGGAAACACCATATATTTT	CAISESTAGNTIYF
-	TRBJ1-4	TRBV30	16	few	TGTGCCTGGACCCCACCGGGACACACAACTAATGAAAAACTGTTTTTT	CAWTPPGHTTNEKLFF
TRBD1	TRBJ1-6	TRBV7-9	15	-	TGTGCCAGCAGCTTAGACCCGACAGGGAGGTCACCCCTCCACTTT	CASSLDPTGRSPLHF
-	TRBJ1-6	TRBV27	13	once	TGCGCCTCCAAGTTCTCTCATAATTCACCCCTCCACTTT	CASKFSHNSPLHF
-	TRBJ1-1	TRBV5-5	16	-	TGTGCCAGCAGCTTGAGGTCGTCAGCCATTGACACTGAAGCTTTCTTT	CASSLRSSAIDTEAFF
-	TRBJ1-1	TRBV19	14	once	TGTGCCAGTAAAACGGCCGGGGGTCGGCCTGAAGCTTTCTTT	CASKTAGGRPEAFF
TRBD1	TRBJ1-3	TRBV7-6	17	once	TGTGCCAGCAGCCTGTGGGACAGGGTTACATCTGGAAACACCATATATTTT	CASSLWDRVTSGNTIYF
TRBD2	TRBJ2-7	TRBV9	16	-	TGTGCCAGCAGCGTAGTAGCGGGAGTAGGGGCGGGCGAGCAGTACTTC	CASSVVAGVGAGEQYF
TRBD1	TRBJ1-6	TRBV9	17	-	TGTGCCAGCAGCGTAACGGGACAGGGTGAGGGTAATTCACCCCTCCACTTT	CASSVTGQGEGNSPLHF
-	TRBJ2-2	TRBV14	15	once	TGTGCCAGCAGCCAAGATTGGCCGGAGACCGGGGAGCTGTTTTTT	CASSQDWPETGELFF